This T cell receptor beta chain was recovered during a study of T cells in Graves' hyperthyroidism and ophthalmopathy. Only one count was recorded for this clonotype. Its antigen remains unidentified. General study results and limits: Ophthalmopathy prediction by the model preceded onset by a median approximately six months. Peripheral blood also featured most of the thyroid clonotypes expanded above 0.001.

Amplification of TCR beta CDR3 regions used RNA as the template. First-round RT-PCR of the TCR CDR3 relied on the HTBI primer set. Each CDR3 protein is one row after TCRdb ran MiXCR on the multiplex PCR reads. The sample records roughly 500,000 distinct CDR3 sequences, around 50% being singletons. The sequencing sample was made of peripheral blood or thyroid tissue (not recorded which). This sequence was found in an adult woman with Graves' disease, either hyperthyroidism or ophthalmopathy (not recorded which).

As DNA, the CDR3 is TGCAGTGCTACGACTAGCGGGAAACGGCGCGAGCAGTACTTC. Protein: CSATTSGKRREQYF. The chain has TRBV20-1 and TRBJ2-7; TRBD2 agrees at 11 bases. The CDR3 has 14 residues. The V segment lost 4 bases and the J segment 6 bases; nucleotides outside the gene matches: 8. The V gene's germline CDR1 is DFQATT and CDR2 SNEGSKA (reference sequence).